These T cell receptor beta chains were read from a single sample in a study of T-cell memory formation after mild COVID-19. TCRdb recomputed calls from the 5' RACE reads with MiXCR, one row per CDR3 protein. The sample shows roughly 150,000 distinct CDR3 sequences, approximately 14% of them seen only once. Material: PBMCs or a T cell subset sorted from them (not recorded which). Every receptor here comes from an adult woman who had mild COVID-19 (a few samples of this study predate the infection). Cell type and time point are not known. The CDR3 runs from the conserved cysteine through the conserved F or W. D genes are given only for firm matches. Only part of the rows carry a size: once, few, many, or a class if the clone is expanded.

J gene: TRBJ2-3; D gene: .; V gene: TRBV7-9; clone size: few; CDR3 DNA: TGTGCCAGCAGCTTCTTCGACCAACTAGCCGTAGCAGATACGCAGTATTTT; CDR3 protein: CASSFFDQLAVADTQYF
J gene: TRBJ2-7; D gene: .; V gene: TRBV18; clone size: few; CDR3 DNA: TGTGCCAGCTCACCCGACAGTCTTCCCTACGAGCAGTACTTC; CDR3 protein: CASSPDSLPYEQYF
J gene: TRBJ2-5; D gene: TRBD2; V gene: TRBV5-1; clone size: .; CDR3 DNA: TGCGCCAGCAGCCCCTTCGGTAGCGGGGACCAAGAGACCCAGTACTTC; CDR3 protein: CASSPFGSGDQETQYF
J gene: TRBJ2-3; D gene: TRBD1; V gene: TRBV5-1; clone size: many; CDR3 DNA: TGCGCCAGCAGCTTGGGACAGGGTTCTTCATGGCTTGATACGCAGTATTTT; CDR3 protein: CASSLGQGSSWLDTQYF
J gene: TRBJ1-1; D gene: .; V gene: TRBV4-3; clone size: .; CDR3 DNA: TGCGCCAGCAGCCAAGAAGGGTCCGGGGCGGTGGAGACTGAAGCTTTCTTT; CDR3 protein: CASSQEGSGAVETEAFF
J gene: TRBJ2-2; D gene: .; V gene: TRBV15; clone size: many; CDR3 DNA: TGTGCCACCAGCAGGGATCCAGGCACCGGGGAGCTGTTTTTT; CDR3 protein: CATSRDPGTGELFF
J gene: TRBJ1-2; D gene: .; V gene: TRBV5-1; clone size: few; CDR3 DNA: TGCGCCAGCAGGAGGGACATCTATGGCTACACCTTC; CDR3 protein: CASRRDIYGYTF
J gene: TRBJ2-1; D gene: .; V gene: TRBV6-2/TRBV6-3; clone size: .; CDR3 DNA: TGTGCCAGCAGTGCACCCGCTCTCCGGGACTCAAGTAACAATGAGCAGTTCTTC; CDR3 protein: CASSAPALRDSSNNEQFF
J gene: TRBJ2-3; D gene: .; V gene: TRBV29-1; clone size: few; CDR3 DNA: TGCAGCGTTGAAGGGGGGGAATTCTCCCGGGGCAACCCTAGCACAGATACGCAGTATTTT; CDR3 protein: CSVEGGEFSRGNPSTDTQYF
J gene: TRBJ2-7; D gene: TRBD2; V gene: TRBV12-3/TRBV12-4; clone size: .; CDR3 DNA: TGTGCCAGCAGATACCGGACTAGCGGGAGGGCGTCCGAGCAGTACTTC; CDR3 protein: CASRYRTSGRASEQYF
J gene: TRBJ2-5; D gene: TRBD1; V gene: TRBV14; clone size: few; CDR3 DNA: TGTGCCAGCAGCCACGTAATCTCGTGGACAGGGGAAGAGACCCAGTACTTC; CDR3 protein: CASSHVISWTGEETQYF
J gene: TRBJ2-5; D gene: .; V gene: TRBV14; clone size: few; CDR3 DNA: TGTGCCAGCAGCCGCCGAGGGTCGGAGACCCAGTACTTC; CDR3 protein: CASSRRGSETQYF
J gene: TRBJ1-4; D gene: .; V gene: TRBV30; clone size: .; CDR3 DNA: TGTGCCTGGAATAGACAGACCGTTGCAACTAATGAAAAACTGTTTTTT; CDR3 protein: CAWNRQTVATNEKLFF
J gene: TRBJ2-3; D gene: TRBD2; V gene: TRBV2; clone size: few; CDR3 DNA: TGTGCCAGCGCGGCGGCGCCACCTAGCGGGAGGGCCGAGGGGCAGTATTTT; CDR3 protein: CASAAAPPSGRAEGQYF
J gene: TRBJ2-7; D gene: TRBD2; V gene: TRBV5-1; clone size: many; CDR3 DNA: TGCGCCAGCAGCTTCAGCGGGGCCTACGAGCAGTACTTC; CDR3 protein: CASSFSGAYEQYF
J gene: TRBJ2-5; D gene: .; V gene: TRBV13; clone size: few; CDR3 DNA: TGTGCCAGCAGCTTAGGCCTTAACGGACTCGAAGAGACCCAGTACTTC; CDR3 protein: CASSLGLNGLEETQYF
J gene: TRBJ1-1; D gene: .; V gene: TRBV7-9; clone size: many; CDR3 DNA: TGTGCCAGCAGCTTAGGAGGGAGAGGCACTGAAGCTTTCTTT; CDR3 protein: CASSLGGRGTEAFF
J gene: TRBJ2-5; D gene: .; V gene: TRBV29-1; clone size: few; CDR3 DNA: TGCAGCGTGGAGGAGCCGGGAGAGACCCAGTACTTC; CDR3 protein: CSVEEPGETQYF
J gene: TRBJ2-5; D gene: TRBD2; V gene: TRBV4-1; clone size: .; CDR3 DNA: TGCGCCAGCAGCCCGTGGACTAGCGGGGACCAAGAGACCCAGTACTTC; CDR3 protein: CASSPWTSGDQETQYF
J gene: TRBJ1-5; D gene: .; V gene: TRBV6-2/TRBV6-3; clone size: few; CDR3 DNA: TGTGCCAGCAGTTTCAACACGGGGAGCAATCAGCCCCAGCATTTT; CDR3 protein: CASSFNTGSNQPQHF
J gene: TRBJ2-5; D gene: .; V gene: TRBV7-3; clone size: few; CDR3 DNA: TGTGCCAGCAGCTTGGGGGGCACAGAGACCCAGTACTTC; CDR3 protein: CASSLGGTETQYF
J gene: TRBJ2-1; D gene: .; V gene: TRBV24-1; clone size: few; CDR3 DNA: TGTGCCACCAGTGCTAGTCTCAATGAGCAGTTCTTC; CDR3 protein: CATSASLNEQFF
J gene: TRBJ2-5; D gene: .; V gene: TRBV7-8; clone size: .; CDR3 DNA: TGTGCCAGCAGCTTATCCCCTCTGGAGACCCAGTACTTC; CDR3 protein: CASSLSPLETQYF
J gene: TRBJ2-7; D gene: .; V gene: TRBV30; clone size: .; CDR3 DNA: TGTGCCTGGAGGAACAGCCTCTACGAGCAGTACTTC; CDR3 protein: CAWRNSLYEQYF
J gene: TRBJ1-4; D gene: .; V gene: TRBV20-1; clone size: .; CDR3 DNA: TGCAGTGCTAGAGATTGGGGAGGCAATGAAAAACTGTTTTTT; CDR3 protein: CSARDWGGNEKLFF